These 24 T cell receptor beta chains were all obtained from the same sample, sequenced in a study of neoadjuvant anti-PD-1 for oral cavity cancer (dated by TCRdb to about 2021). Receptor amplification or capture employed the immunoSEQ multiplex PCR assay. TCRdb's version of the immuneACCESS table is confined to in-frame rearrangements and falls short of the full clone set. An unresolved V gene accounts for under half of the shortfall where checked; the remainder is of unknown origin. The sample profile shows tens of thousands of clones; around 80% of them were found once. Approximately 3.6% of the sample is in the top ten clones. The time point label for this specimen denotes: before neoadjuvant nivolumab. Here the sequenced sample was PBMCs, taken before nivolumab (anti-PD-1) treatment. The receptors here all came from a person between 35 and 79 years old with oral cavity squamous cell carcinoma.

The chain couples TRBV7-9 to TRBJ1-1; tentative D call: TRBD1 (5 bases). Germline loops: CDR1 SEHNR, CDR2 FQNEAQ (reference sequence). V gave up 1 base and J gave up 1 base, with 16 bases separating them. The CDR3 runs 17 residues. The CDR3 sequence: CASSLEGLTGRNTEAFF. The DNA for the CDR3 is TGTGCCAGCAGCTTAGAGGGACTAACGGGGAGGAACACTGAAGCTTTCTTT.

The table lists this clone with a few counts. This chain joins TRBV18 and TRBJ1-5, with D uncertain. This CDR3 is built from 14 residues. Germline CDR1 is KGHSH and CDR2 is LQKENI. Trimming took 2 bases from V and 9 from J, leaving 14 bases between them. Written as DNA, the CDR3 is TGTGCCAGCTCACCAATGAGGGAGCAAAGGCCCCAGCATTTT. Translating gives CASSPMREQRPQHF.

The rearrangement uses TRBV5-1 and TRBJ1-1, with D tentatively TRBD1 (6 bases). V was shortened by 6 bases and J by 2 bases, with 20 bases between the two germline ends. CDR1 and CDR2 from the germline V gene are SGHRS and YFSETQ. This CDR3 is built from 16 residues. Written as DNA, the CDR3 is TGCGCCAGCATGGGGGGGCCCTCCGCAGGCAACACTGAAGCTTTCTTT. This encodes CASMGGPSAGNTEAFF.

The table lists this clone with a few counts. The chain employs TRBV27 and TRBJ2-3, with D possibly TRBD2 on 6 matching bases. Deletions cut 3 bases from V and 2 bases from J, with 12 bases between. The CDR3 spans 15 residues. Germline V lookup: CDR1 MNHEY, CDR2 SMNVEV (reference sequence). The chain's CDR3 is CASSFRRGLTDTQYF. The CDR3 DNA reads as TGTGCCAGCAGTTTTCGGCGGGGCCTCACAGATACGCAGTATTTT.

The CDR3 spells CANPHYGYTF. Written as DNA, the CDR3 is TGTGCCAATCCACACTATGGCTACACCTTC. The rearrangement joins TRBV21-1 to TRBJ1-2. TRBV21-1 is a documented pseudogene. This CDR3 region has 10 residues.

The chain uses TRBV11-2 and TRBJ2-3, with D uncertain. Germline assignment: CDR1 SGHAT and CDR2 FQNNGV. Trimming pared 6 bases from V and 1 base from J, leaving 5 bases between. The CDR3 covers 12 residues. As DNA, the CDR3 is TGTGCCAGCAGAGGACGCACAGATACGCAGTATTTT. It codes for CASRGRTDTQYF.

The rearrangement links TRBV7-2 to TRBJ2-2, with D possibly being TRBD1 or TRBD2 (5 bases each). This CDR3 region has 15 residues. Trimming took off 1 base at V and 8 bases at J, with 14 bases between the two ends. Germline V CDR1 and CDR2: SGHTA, FQGNSA. The CDR3 DNA reads as TGTGCCAGCAGCTTAGGGGGGTACGCGTCAGGGGAGCTGTTTTTT. Its translation: CASSLGGYASGELFF.

Only a few counts were recorded for this clone. The chain recombines TRBV19 with TRBJ2-5; 9 bases fit TRBD1. The CDR3 contains 12 residues. CDR1 is LNHDA and CDR2 is SQIVND in the germline V gene (reference sequence). V trimming: 7 bases; J trimming: 7 bases; junction bases outside the gene matches: 4. The CDR3: CASTGQGPTQYF. DNA for the CDR3: TGTGCCAGTACGGGACAGGGTCCGACCCAGTACTTC.

V usage is TRBV30 and J usage is TRBJ2-2; D possibly corresponds to TRBD2 (7 bases). From germline, CDR1 is GTSNPN and CDR2 SVGIG (reference sequence). The CDR3 contains 12 residues. CDR3 in DNA: TGTGCGCGGGGAGGGGGCACCGGGGAGCTGTTTTTT. Translated, it gives CARGGGTGELFF.

V usage is TRBV6-5 and J usage is TRBJ2-2, with 10 bases matching TRBD1. Trimming cost V 7 bases and J 5 bases; bases outside gene matches: 7. This CDR3 spans 15 amino acids. CDR1 is MNHEY, CDR2 SVGAGI, per germline. The CDR3 DNA reads TGTGCCAGCATGGGACAGGGGCGGCGGACCGGGGAGCTGTTTTTT. Translated, it gives CASMGQGRRTGELFF.

V gene TRBV6-1 combines with J gene TRBJ2-1; the match to TRBD2 covers 11 bases. Germline-derived CDR1 and CDR2 are MNHNS and SASEGT. V lost 8 bases, J lost 4 bases, and 4 bases stayed unmatched. The CDR3 covers 14 residues. The CDR3: CASERLAGYNEQFF. The CDR3 DNA reads as TGTGCCAGCGAAAGACTAGCGGGATACAATGAGCAGTTCTTC.

The J gene is TRBJ1-6, the V gene TRBV14; D is undetermined. Germline assignment: CDR1 SGHDN and CDR2 FVKESK. With 0 bases removed from V and 9 bases from J, the gap between germline ends came to 6 bases. The CDR3 totals 13 residues. CDR3 protein: CASSQDYVSPLHF. In DNA form, the CDR3 reads TGTGCCAGCAGCCAAGATTACGTTTCACCCCTCCACTTT.

The V call is TRBV11-2, the J call TRBJ2-7; no clear D. V was cut by 1 base and J by 2 bases, with 9 bases left in between. Per the germline V gene, CDR1 is SGHAT and CDR2 is FQNNGV. The CDR3 totals 14 residues. The CDR3 loop is CASSLADLAYEQYF. As DNA, the CDR3 is TGTGCCAGCAGCTTAGCGGACCTGGCCTACGAGCAGTACTTC.

This chain connects TRBV2 to TRBJ1-4, with D maybe TRBD1 (5 bases). The V end lost 8 bases, the J end lost 6 bases, and 13 bases lay between the germline ends. CDR1 and CDR2 (germline): SNHLY, FYNNEI. The CDR3 is 13 amino acids. DNA of the CDR3: TGTGCCAGCTCACTCAGGGCGGATGAAAAACTGTTTTTT. Translated: CASSLRADEKLFF.

The chain combines TRBV18 with TRBJ1-2; TRBD1 might be the D (6 bases). The CDR3 covers 16 residues. The V end lost 4 bases, the J end lost 3 bases, and 18 bases lay between the germline ends. Per germline, CDR1 KGHSH and CDR2 LQKENI. CDR3 loop: CASSRDWGPQDYGYTF. CDR3 nucleotide sequence: TGTGCCAGCTCACGTGATTGGGGGCCCCAGGACTATGGCTACACCTTC.

The chain joins TRBV7-9 to TRBJ2-3, with D maybe TRBD1 (5 bases). The ends were cut back, 1 base at V and 0 bases at J, with 14 bases in the middle. From germline, CDR1 is SEHNR and CDR2 FQNEAQ (reference sequence). The CDR3 consists of 17 residues. CDR3 residues: CASSLGNYRSSTDTQYF. In DNA, the CDR3 is TGTGCCAGCAGCTTAGGTAATTACAGGTCTAGCACAGATACGCAGTATTTT.

J is TRBJ1-2 and V is TRBV5-4; 7 nucleotides match TRBD1. Trimming took 3 bases from V and 4 from J; bases not matched to a gene: 3. This CDR3 comprises 13 residues. The germline V gene encodes CDR1 SGHNT and CDR2 YYREEE (reference sequence). CDR3 region: CASSWTGPYGYTF. The CDR3 DNA follows: TGTGCCAGCAGCTGGACAGGACCCTATGGCTACACCTTC. Based on the CDR3 plus reference TRBV5-4 and TRBJ1-2, the full variable domain is ETGVTQSPTHLIKTRGQQVTLRCSSQSGHNTVSWYQQALGQGPQFIFQYYREEENGRGNFPPRFSGLQFPNYSSELNVNALELDDSALYLCASSWTGPYGYTFGSGTRLTVV.

The genes are TRBV6-5 and TRBJ1-5; possible D gene TRBD1, 6 bases. This CDR3 is 14 amino acids long. Per the germline V gene, CDR1 is MNHEY and CDR2 is SVGAGI. Trimming stripped 4 bases from V and 4 bases from J, with 11 bases between. CDR3 residues: CASSFSRGNQPQHF. DNA of the CDR3: TGTGCCAGCAGTTTCAGCAGGGGAAATCAGCCCCAGCATTTT.

This rearrangement joins TRBV27 to TRBJ1-2; 8 bases are a match to TRBD1. V gave up 3 bases and J gave up 8 bases; unmatched junction bases: 8. This CDR3 comprises 14 residues. Looked up from germline, CDR1 is MNHEY and CDR2 is SMNVEV (reference sequence). CDR3 nucleotides: TGTGCCAGCAGTTTCCTTCGGACAGGGCTAGGCTACACCTTC. It codes for CASSFLRTGLGYTF.

The V and J genes are TRBV28 and TRBJ1-5, with D unclear. Trimming cost V 7 bases and J 4 bases, with 20 bases left between them. CDR3 length: 16 residues. The germline V gene encodes CDR1 MDHEN and CDR2 SYDVKM. The CDR3 DNA follows: TGTGCCAGCACCCTGGGCTCGCAGGCCACTAATCAGCCCCAGCATTTT. It codes for CASTLGSQATNQPQHF.

The rearrangement links TRBV11-2 to TRBJ2-7; 8 bases match TRBD2. J lost 7 bases, V lost 5 bases, and 10 bases had no gene match. The CDR3 length is 14 residues. Looked up from germline, CDR1 is SGHAT and CDR2 is FQNNGV. The CDR3 region is CASSRPGGLGEQYF. In DNA form, the CDR3 reads TGTGCCAGCAGCCGCCCGGGGGGGCTGGGGGAGCAGTACTTC. The variable domain in full, with the rest retrieved from reference TRBV11-2 and TRBJ2-7, is EAGVAQSPRYKIIEKRQSVAFWCNPISGHATLYWYQQILGQGPKLLIQFQNNGVVDDSQLPKDRFSAERLKGVDSTLKIQPAKLEDSAVYLCASSRPGGLGEQYFGPGTRLTVT.

The rearrangement uses TRBV11-2 and TRBJ1-1, with D hard to call. CDR1 is SGHAT and CDR2 is FQNNGV in the germline V gene. The CDR3 has 15 residues. V was cut by 1 base and J by 2 bases, with 11 bases left in between. CDR3 sequence: CASSLVAADNTEAFF. In nucleotides, the CDR3 is TGTGCCAGCAGCTTAGTGGCAGCAGACAACACTGAAGCTTTCTTT.

This clone was observed a single time. J is TRBJ1-1 and V is TRBV7-8; tentative D call: TRBD1 (5 bases). The germline CDR1 and CDR2 sequences are SGHVS and FQNEAQ. Trimming stripped 5 bases from V and 10 bases from J, with 14 bases between. The CDR3 runs to 12 residues. CDR3 sequence (DNA): TGTGCCAGCAGCCCCTTTGGGGGAGTAGCTTTCTTT. This encodes CASSPFGGVAFF.

The chain employs TRBV27 and TRBJ1-1; 7 nucleotides line up with TRBD1. Germline trimming cut 5 bases from V and 1 base from J; bases unmatched to any gene: 1. Germline assignment: CDR1 MNHEY and CDR2 SMNVEV (reference sequence). The CDR3 is made up of 13 amino acids. CDR3 in amino acids: CASSRQGNTEAFF. CDR3 nucleotide sequence: TGTGCCAGCAGTCGACAGGGGAACACTGAAGCTTTCTTT.